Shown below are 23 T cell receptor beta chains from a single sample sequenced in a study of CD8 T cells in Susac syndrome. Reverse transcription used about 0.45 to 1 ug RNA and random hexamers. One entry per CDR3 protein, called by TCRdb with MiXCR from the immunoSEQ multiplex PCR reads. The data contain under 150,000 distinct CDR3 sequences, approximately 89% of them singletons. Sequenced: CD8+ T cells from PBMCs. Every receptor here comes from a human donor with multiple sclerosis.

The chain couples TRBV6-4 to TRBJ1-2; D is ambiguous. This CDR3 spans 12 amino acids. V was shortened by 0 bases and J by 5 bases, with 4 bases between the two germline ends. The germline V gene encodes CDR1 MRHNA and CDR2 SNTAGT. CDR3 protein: CASSDSNYGYTF. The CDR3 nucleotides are TGTGCCAGCAGTGACTCGAATTATGGCTACACCTTC.

CDR3 loop: CASSSGTSEGDTQYF. The CDR3 bases are TGTGCCAGCAGTTCCGGGACTAGCGAAGGAGATACGCAGTATTTT. The chain is built from TRBV6-5 and TRBJ2-3; 10 bases map to TRBD2. Germline trimming cut 4 bases from V and 5 bases from J; bases unmatched to any gene: 6. This CDR3 spans 15 amino acids. Germline CDR1 reads MNHEY; CDR2 reads SVGAGI.

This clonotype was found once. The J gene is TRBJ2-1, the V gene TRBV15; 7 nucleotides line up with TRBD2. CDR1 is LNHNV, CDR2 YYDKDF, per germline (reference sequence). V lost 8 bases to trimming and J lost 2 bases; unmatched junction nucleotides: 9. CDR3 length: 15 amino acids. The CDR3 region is CATGEAGDTYNEQFF. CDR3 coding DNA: TGTGCCACCGGTGAGGCGGGAGACACCTACAATGAGCAGTTCTTC.

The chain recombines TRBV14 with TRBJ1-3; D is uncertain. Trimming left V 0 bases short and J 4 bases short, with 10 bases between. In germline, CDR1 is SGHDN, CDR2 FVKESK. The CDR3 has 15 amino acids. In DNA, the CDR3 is TGTGCCAGCAGCCAAGAAGAAGGACTGGGAAACACCATATATTTT. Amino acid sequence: CASSQEEGLGNTIYF. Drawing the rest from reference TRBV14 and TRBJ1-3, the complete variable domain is EAGVTQFPSHSVIEKGQTVTLRCDPISGHDNLYWYRRVMGKEIKFLLHFVKESKQDESGMPNNRFLAERTGGTYSTLKVQPAELEDSGVYFCASSQEEGLGNTIYFGEGSWLTVV.

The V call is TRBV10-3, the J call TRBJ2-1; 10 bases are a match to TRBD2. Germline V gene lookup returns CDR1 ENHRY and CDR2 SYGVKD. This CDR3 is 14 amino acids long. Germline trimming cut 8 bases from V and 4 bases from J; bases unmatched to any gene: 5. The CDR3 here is CAIAELAGYNEQFF. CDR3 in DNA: TGTGCCATCGCCGAACTAGCGGGATACAATGAGCAGTTCTTC.

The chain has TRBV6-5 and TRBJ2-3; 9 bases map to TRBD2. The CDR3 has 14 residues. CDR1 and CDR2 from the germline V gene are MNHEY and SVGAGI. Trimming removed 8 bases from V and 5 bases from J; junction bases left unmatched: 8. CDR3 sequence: CASRRLADEDTQYF. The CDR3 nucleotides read TGTGCCAGCCGACGACTAGCGGACGAAGATACGCAGTATTTT.

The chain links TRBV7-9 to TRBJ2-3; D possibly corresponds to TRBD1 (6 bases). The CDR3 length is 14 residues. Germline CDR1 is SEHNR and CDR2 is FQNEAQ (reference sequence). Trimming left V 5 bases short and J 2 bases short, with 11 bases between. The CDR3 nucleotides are TGTGCCAGCAGCCCGGACAGCTACACAGATACGCAGTATTTT. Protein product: CASSPDSYTDTQYF.

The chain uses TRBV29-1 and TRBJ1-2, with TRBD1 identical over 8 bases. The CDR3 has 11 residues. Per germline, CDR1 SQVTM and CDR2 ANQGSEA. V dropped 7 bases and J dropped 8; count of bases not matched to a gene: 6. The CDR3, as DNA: TGCAGCGCTTCCGACAGGGGAGGCTACACCTTC. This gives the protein CSASDRGGYTF.

The CDR3 bases are TGTGCCAGCAGCCCTTGGTTGAACACCGGGGAGCTGTTTTTT. It specifies CASSPWLNTGELFF. This chain links TRBV7-9 with TRBJ2-2; D ambiguous. Germline-derived CDR1 and CDR2 are SEHNR and FQNEAQ (reference sequence). V lost 5 bases to trimming and J lost 1 base, with 8 bases between them. The CDR3 is 14 amino acids.

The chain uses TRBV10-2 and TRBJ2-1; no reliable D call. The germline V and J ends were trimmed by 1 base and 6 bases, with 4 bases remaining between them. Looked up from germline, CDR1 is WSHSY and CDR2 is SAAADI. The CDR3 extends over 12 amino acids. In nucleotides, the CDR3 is TGCGCCAGCAGTGAGTTGATCAATGAGCAGTTCTTC. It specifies CASSELINEQFF.

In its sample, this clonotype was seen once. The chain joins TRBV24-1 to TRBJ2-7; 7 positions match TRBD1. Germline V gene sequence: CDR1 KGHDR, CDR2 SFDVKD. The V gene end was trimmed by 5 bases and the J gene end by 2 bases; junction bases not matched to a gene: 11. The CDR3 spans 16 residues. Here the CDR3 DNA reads TGTGCCACCAGTGGTATCCGGGACAGTGAAACCTACGAGCAGTACTTC. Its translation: CATSGIRDSETYEQYF.

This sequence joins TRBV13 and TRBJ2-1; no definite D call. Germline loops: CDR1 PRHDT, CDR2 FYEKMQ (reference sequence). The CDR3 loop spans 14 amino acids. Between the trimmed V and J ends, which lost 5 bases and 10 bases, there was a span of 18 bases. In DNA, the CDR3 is TGTGCCAGCAGCCCAACAAGCGAATTCCGCGAGCAGTTCTTC. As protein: CASSPTSEFREQFF.

CDR3 amino acids: CASSFGGAGYTF. The CDR3 coding sequence is TGCGCCAGCAGCTTCGGAGGGGCGGGCTACACCTTC. The J gene is TRBJ1-2, the V gene TRBV5-1; D may be TRBD1 (5 bases). V lost 2 bases and J 8 bases, leaving 10 bases between the germline ends. Germline CDR1 and CDR2: SGHRS and YFSETQ. CDR3 length equals 12 residues.

The CDR3, as DNA: TGTGCCTGGAGAATTCGGGCCAACGGGGAGCTGTTTTTT. It is translated as CAWRIRANGELFF. The chain joins TRBV30 to TRBJ2-2; no clear D. Germline CDR1 and CDR2: GTSNPN and SVGIG (reference sequence). The CDR3 spans 13 residues. V lost 3 bases and J 7 bases, leaving 12 bases between the germline ends.

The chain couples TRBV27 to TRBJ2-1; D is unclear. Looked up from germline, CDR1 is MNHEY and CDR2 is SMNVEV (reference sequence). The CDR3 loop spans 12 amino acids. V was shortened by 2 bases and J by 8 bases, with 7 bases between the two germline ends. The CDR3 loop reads CASSLDFHEQFF. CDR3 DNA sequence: TGTGCCAGCAGTTTAGATTTCCATGAGCAGTTCTTC.

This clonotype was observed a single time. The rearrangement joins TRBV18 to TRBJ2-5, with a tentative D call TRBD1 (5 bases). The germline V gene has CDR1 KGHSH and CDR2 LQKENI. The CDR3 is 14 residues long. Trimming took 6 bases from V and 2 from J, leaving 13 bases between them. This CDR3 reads CASSPETGQETQYF. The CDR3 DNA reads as TGTGCCAGCTCCCCCGAAACAGGACAAGAGACCCAGTACTTC.

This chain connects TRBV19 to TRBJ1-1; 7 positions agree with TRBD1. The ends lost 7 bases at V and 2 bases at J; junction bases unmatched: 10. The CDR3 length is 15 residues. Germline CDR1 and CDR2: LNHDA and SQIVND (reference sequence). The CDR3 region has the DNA TGTGCCAGTAAATACCAGGGGGGCGGAAACACTGAAGCTTTCTTT. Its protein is CASKYQGGGNTEAFF.

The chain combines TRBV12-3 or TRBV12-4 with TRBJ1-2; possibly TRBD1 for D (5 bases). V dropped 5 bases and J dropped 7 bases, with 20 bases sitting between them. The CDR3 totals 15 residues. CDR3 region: CASSQDSPLGGGYTF. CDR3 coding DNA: TGTGCCAGCAGTCAAGACAGTCCTTTGGGGGGTGGCTACACCTTC.

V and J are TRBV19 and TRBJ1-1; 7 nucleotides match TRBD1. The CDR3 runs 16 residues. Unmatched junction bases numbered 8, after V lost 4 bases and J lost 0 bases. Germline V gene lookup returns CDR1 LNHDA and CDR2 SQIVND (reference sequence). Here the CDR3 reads CASSTPPRGMNTEAFF. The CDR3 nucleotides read TGTGCCAGTAGTACCCCCCCCAGGGGGATGAACACTGAAGCTTTCTTT.

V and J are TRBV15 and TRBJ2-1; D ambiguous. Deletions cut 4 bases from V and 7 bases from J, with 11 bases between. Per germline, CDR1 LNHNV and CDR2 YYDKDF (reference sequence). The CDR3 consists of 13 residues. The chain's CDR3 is CATSIIPRNEQFF. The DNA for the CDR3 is TGTGCCACCAGCATAATTCCGAGGAATGAGCAGTTCTTC.

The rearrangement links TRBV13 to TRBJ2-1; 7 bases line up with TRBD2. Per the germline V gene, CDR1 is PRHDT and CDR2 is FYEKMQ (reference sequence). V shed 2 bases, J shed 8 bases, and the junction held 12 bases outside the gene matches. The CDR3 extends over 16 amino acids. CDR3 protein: CASSLKTSDQWHEQFF. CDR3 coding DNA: TGTGCCAGCAGCTTAAAAACTAGCGACCAATGGCATGAGCAGTTCTTC.

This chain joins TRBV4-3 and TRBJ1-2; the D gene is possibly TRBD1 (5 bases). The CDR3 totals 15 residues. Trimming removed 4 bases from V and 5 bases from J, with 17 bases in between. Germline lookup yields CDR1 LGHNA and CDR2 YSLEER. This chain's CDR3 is CASSLKRGERYGYTF. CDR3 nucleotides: TGCGCCAGCAGCCTCAAACGGGGGGAACGGTATGGCTACACCTTC.

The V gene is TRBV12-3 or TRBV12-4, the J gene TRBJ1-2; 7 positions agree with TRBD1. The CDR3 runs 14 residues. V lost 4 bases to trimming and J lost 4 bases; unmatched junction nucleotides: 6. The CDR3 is CASSSRGGPYGYTF. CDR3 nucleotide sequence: TGTGCCAGCAGTTCTAGAGGGGGCCCCTATGGCTACACCTTC.